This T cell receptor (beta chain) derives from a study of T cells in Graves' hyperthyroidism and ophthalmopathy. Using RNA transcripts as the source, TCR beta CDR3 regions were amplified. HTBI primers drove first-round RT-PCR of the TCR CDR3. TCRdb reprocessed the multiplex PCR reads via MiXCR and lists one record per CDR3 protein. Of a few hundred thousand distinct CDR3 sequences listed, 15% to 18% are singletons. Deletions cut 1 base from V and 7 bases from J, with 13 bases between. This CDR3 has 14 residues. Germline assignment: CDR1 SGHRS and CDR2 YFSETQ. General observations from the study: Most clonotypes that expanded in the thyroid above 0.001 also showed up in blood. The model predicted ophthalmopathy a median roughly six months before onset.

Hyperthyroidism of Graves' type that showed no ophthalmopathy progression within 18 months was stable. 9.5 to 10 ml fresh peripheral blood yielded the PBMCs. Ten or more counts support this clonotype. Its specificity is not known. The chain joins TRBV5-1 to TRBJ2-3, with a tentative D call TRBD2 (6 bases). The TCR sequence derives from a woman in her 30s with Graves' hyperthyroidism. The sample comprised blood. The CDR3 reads CASSLWGETHTQYF. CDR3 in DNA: TGCGCCAGCAGCTTGTGGGGGGAAACGCATACGCAGTATTTT.